The 8 T cell receptor beta chains below all came from one sample that was sequenced in a study of regulatory T cells in long-lasting Graves disease. The TCR beta library used iRepertoire HTBI primers with Arm-PCR amplification of CDR3. Using its own MiXCR run on the multiplex PCR reads, TCRdb lists one record per CDR3 protein. The sample yields about 430,000 distinct CDR3 sequences, over 12% seen once. This sample's time point: newly diagnosed GD, antithyroid drugs for less than 3 months. From PBMCs, RNA was extracted and then used to make the TCR library. These data were also filed under a second study, of T cells in Graves' hyperthyroidism and ophthalmopathy.

Sequencing used peripheral blood mononuclear cells (PBMCs), obtained at new diagnosis, from a patient treated with antithyroid drugs. These receptor sequences come from a woman in her forties with Graves disease.

With regard to this clonotype: A clone one base away is much larger, so this may be a read error. This chain joins TRBV29-1 and TRBJ1-1; 7 nucleotides match TRBD1. The length of the CDR3 is 13 residues. CDR1 SQVTM and CDR2 ANQGSEA come from the germline V gene. Here the CDR3 DNA reads TGCAGCGCCCGCTACAGGGGAGACACTGAAGCTCTCTTT. The encoded protein is CSARYRGDTEALF.

This clonotype has a handful of counts. The genes are TRBV9 and TRBJ2-7, with D unresolved. Germline CDR1 reads SGDLS; CDR2 reads YYNGEE. This CDR3 comprises 12 residues. V shed 0 bases and J shed 7 bases, with 8 bases lying between them. CDR3 sequence reads: CASSVDTGEQYF. The CDR3 DNA sequence: TGTGCCAGCAGCGTAGACACGGGTGAGCAGTACTTC. Full variable domain (missing parts from reference TRBV9 and TRBJ2-7): DSGVTQTPKHLITATGQRVTLRCSPRSGDLSVYWYQQSLDQGLQFLIQYYNGEERAKGNILERFSAQQFPDLHSELNLSSLELGDSALYFCASSVDTGEQYFGPGTRLTVT.

The CDR3 sequence is CASSLLSSSYNSPLHF. DNA of the CDR3: TGCGCCAGCAGCTTGTTATCCAGCTCCTATAATTCACCCCTCCACTTT. This chain connects TRBV5-1 to TRBJ1-6, with no clear D. Germline values: CDR1 SGHRS, CDR2 YFSETQ. V was pared by 1 base and J by 0 bases, with 8 bases between. The CDR3 extends over 16 amino acids.

This clonotype was seen a handful of times. A read error is possible here, since a much larger clone lies one base away. The chain combines TRBV13 with TRBJ1-1; D is undetermined. Germline V gives CDR1 PRHDT, CDR2 FYEKMQ (reference sequence). The CDR3 consists of 12 residues. Between the trimmed V and J ends, which lost 4 bases and 1 base, there was a span of 4 bases. The CDR3 protein is CASSWENTEAFF. CDR3 in DNA: TGTGCCAGCAGCTGGGAGAACACTGAAGCTTTCTTT.

This clonotype was seen many times. The rearrangement uses TRBV20-1 and TRBJ2-3; tentatively, D is TRBD1 (6 bases). Germline CDR1 DFQATT, CDR2 SNEGSKA (reference sequence). The V end was cut by 0 bases, the J end by 2 bases, with 12 bases between. The length of the CDR3 is 15 residues. The CDR3 DNA reads as TGCAGTGCTAGAGATGAGGGGGAGTCCACAGATACGCAGTATTTT. This codes for CSARDEGESTDTQYF.

This clonotype was detected many times. The chain uses TRBV2 and TRBJ2-3, with D possibly matching TRBD2 (6 bases). V was shortened by 8 bases and J by 0 bases, with 15 bases between the two germline ends. The CDR3 is 15 residues long. CDR1 and CDR2 (germline): SNHLY, FYNNEI. CDR3 sequence: CASSRGSGSTDTQYF. For the CDR3, the DNA is TGTGCCAGCTCAAGGGGAAGCGGGAGCACAGATACGCAGTATTTT.

Details on this clonotype: A read error is the likely source, as a far larger clone sits one nucleotide away. The gene calls are TRBV27 and TRBJ2-7; D is perhaps TRBD1 (6 bases). Trimming took 6 bases from V and 6 from J, leaving 18 bases between them. This CDR3 region has 14 residues. Germline V gene data show CDR1 as MNHEY and CDR2 as SMNVEV (reference sequence). The CDR3 reads CASRADNRGSEQYF. CDR3 bases: TGTGCCAGCAGAGCCGATAATAGGGGGAGCGAGCAGTACTTC.

This clonotype was detected ten times or more. The chain uses TRBV12-3 or TRBV12-4 and TRBJ1-1, with 7 bases fitting TRBD1. J lost 0 bases, V lost 2 bases, and 15 bases had no gene match. The CDR3 length is 19 residues. The DNA for the CDR3 is TGTGCCAGCAGTTTAAATCAGGGGGTAAGAGACACCATGAACACTGAAGCTTTCTTT. It encodes CASSLNQGVRDTMNTEAFF.